This TCR beta chain emerged from a study of low-dose radiotherapy and immunotherapy resistance in tumors. This clonotype was seen at least ten times. TRAV- and TRBV-specific primers primed first-strand cDNA, covering alpha and beta chains. With a constant-region primer and a V-primer adapter, TCRs were subjected to roughly 20 PCR cycles of amplification. MiXCR, applied by TCRdb to the reads, yields one record per CDR3 protein. The sample holds around 99,000 distinct CDR3 sequences, more than 8% seen once. Time point meaning: before trial treatment. Germline V gene sequence: CDR1 MDHEN, CDR2 SYDVKM. V was cut by 4 bases and J by 4 bases, with 13 bases left in between. The CDR3 spans 14 residues.

Sequenced material: PBMCs, taken before treatment. The source of this sequence is a male donor with prostate cancer. The rearrangement uses TRBV28 and TRBJ1-2; a weak D match, TRBD1 (5 bases). Written as DNA, the CDR3 is TGTGCCAGCAGTTCGGCCGGGACCGCCTATGGCTACACCTTC. Protein product: CASSSAGTAYGYTF.